A selection of T cell receptor beta chains follows, all from one sample in a study of CD8+ T cells in alopecia areata. The method was immunoSEQ multiplex PCR; TCRdb's version includes in-frame clones alone and lacks a portion of them. The sample records 95,000 to 100,000 clones, under 70% being singletons. The sequenced sample was CD8+ T cells sorted from blood, obtained at week 4, from a patient treated with tofacitinib. These receptors were taken from a human donor with alopecia areata. Each CDR3 is given with its conserved first and last residue. Fields, in order: J gene, V gene, CDR3 length, clone size, D gene, CDR3 protein, CDR3 DNA. The D gene is left open where the match is weak. Size is stated for part of the rows, as once, few or many counts, or as a class when the clone is expanded.

j_gene: TRBJ1-5; v_gene: TRBV7-9; len: 15; abundance: -; d_gene: TRBD1; CDR3aa: CASSPGTGVNQPQHF; CDR3nt: TGTGCCAGCAGCCCCGGGACAGGGGTTAATCAGCCCCAGCATTTT
j_gene: TRBJ2-7; v_gene: TRBV7-9; len: 15; abundance: -; d_gene: TRBD2; CDR3aa: CASSVGLAGTYEQYF; CDR3nt: TGTGCCAGCAGCGTGGGACTAGCGGGAACCTACGAGCAGTACTTC
j_gene: TRBJ2-2; v_gene: TRBV6-5; len: 15; abundance: -; d_gene: TRBD1; CDR3aa: CASSLPGQGSGELFF; CDR3nt: TGTGCCAGCAGCCTGCCGGGACAGGGCAGCGGGGAGCTGTTTTTT
j_gene: TRBJ1-2; v_gene: TRBV29-1; len: 11; abundance: -; d_gene: -; CDR3aa: CSARQMDGYTF; CDR3nt: TGCAGCGCAAGGCAGATGGATGGCTACACCTTC
j_gene: TRBJ2-3; v_gene: TRBV7-3; len: 16; abundance: -; d_gene: TRBD2; CDR3aa: CASSPSIAGVTDTQYF; CDR3nt: TGTGCCAGCAGCCCCTCTATAGCGGGGGTCACAGATACGCAGTATTTT
j_gene: TRBJ2-5; v_gene: TRBV27; len: 16; abundance: -; d_gene: TRBD2; CDR3aa: CASSPKAGGPRETQYF; CDR3nt: TGTGCCAGCAGTCCCAAAGCGGGAGGGCCTCGGGAGACCCAGTACTTC
j_gene: TRBJ2-6; v_gene: TRBV7-2; len: 16; abundance: -; d_gene: -; CDR3aa: CASSQDEGAGANVLTF; CDR3nt: TGCGCCAGCAGCCAAGATGAGGGAGCTGGGGCCAACGTCCTGACTTTC
j_gene: TRBJ1-6; v_gene: TRBV7-9; len: 14; abundance: -; d_gene: -; CDR3aa: CASSPAEAYSPLHF; CDR3nt: TGTGCCAGCAGCCCGGCGGAGGCCTATTCACCCCTCCACTTT
j_gene: TRBJ2-3; v_gene: TRBV2; len: 14; abundance: -; d_gene: TRBD1; CDR3aa: CASSEGQGPDTQYF; CDR3nt: TGTGCCAGCAGTGAGGGACAGGGGCCAGATACGCAGTATTTT
j_gene: TRBJ2-5; v_gene: TRBV5-6; len: 14; abundance: -; d_gene: TRBD1; CDR3aa: CASSLVQGSETQYF; CDR3nt: TGTGCCAGCAGCTTGGTACAGGGGAGTGAGACCCAGTACTTC
j_gene: TRBJ2-2; v_gene: TRBV10-3; len: 13; abundance: few; d_gene: -; CDR3aa: CASGLPNTGELFF; CDR3nt: TGTGCCTCTGGACTTCCGAACACCGGGGAGCTGTTTTTT
j_gene: TRBJ2-2; v_gene: TRBV7-2; len: 12; abundance: -; d_gene: -; CDR3aa: CASSLNTGELFF; CDR3nt: TGTGCCAGCAGCTTAAACACCGGGGAGCTGTTTTTT
j_gene: TRBJ1-1; v_gene: TRBV5-6; len: 14; abundance: once; d_gene: -; CDR3aa: CASSLTGLNTEAFF; CDR3nt: TGTGCCAGCAGCTTGACTGGGTTAAACACTGAAGCTTTCTTT
j_gene: TRBJ2-2; v_gene: TRBV15; len: 15; abundance: few; d_gene: TRBD1; CDR3aa: CATSKTGTDTGELFF; CDR3nt: TGTGCCACCAGCAAGACCGGGACAGACACCGGGGAGCTGTTTTTT
j_gene: TRBJ2-7; v_gene: TRBV11-2; len: 14; abundance: -; d_gene: TRBD2; CDR3aa: CASSSSGGAYEQYF; CDR3nt: TGTGCCAGCAGCTCTAGCGGAGGGGCCTACGAGCAGTACTTC
j_gene: TRBJ2-1; v_gene: TRBV7-6; len: 15; abundance: -; d_gene: -; CDR3aa: CASSLDASSYNEQFF; CDR3nt: TGTGCCAGCAGCTTAGATGCAAGCTCCTACAATGAGCAGTTCTTC
j_gene: TRBJ1-1; v_gene: TRBV7-9; len: 16; abundance: -; d_gene: TRBD1; CDR3aa: CASSRSRGGAFSEAFF; CDR3nt: TGTGCCAGCAGCCGCTCCCGAGGGGGCGCTTTCTCTGAAGCTTTCTTT
j_gene: TRBJ2-7; v_gene: TRBV5-6; len: 13; abundance: -; d_gene: TRBD1; CDR3aa: CASSRDRDYEQYF; CDR3nt: TGTGCCAGCAGCCGGGACAGGGACTACGAGCAGTACTTC
j_gene: TRBJ1-2; v_gene: TRBV27; len: 17; abundance: -; d_gene: -; CDR3aa: CASSLFGPFTRSYGYTF; CDR3nt: TGTGCCAGCAGTTTATTTGGCCCTTTCACCAGAAGCTATGGCTACACCTTC
j_gene: TRBJ2-3; v_gene: TRBV7-6; len: 16; abundance: -; d_gene: -; CDR3aa: CASSLSPPGAADTQYF; CDR3nt: TGTGCCAGCAGCTTATCCCCCCCAGGGGCGGCAGATACGCAGTATTTT
j_gene: TRBJ2-5; v_gene: TRBV5-6; len: 19; abundance: -; d_gene: -; CDR3aa: CASSRAPWGASREGETQYF; CDR3nt: TGTGCCAGCAGCCGAGCCCCGTGGGGGGCCTCGAGGGAGGGAGAGACCCAGTACTTC
j_gene: TRBJ2-1; v_gene: TRBV4-1; len: 13; abundance: -; d_gene: TRBD2; CDR3aa: CASSQELAREQFF; CDR3nt: TGCGCCAGCAGCCAAGAACTAGCGAGGGAGCAGTTCTTC
j_gene: TRBJ2-5; v_gene: TRBV5-1; len: 14; abundance: few; d_gene: TRBD2; CDR3aa: CASSFLTSGETQYF; CDR3nt: TGCGCCAGCAGCTTCCTGACTAGCGGAGAGACCCAGTACTTC
j_gene: TRBJ1-5; v_gene: TRBV28; len: 13; abundance: -; d_gene: TRBD1; CDR3aa: CAIMTGKGQPQHF; CDR3nt: TGTGCCATCATGACAGGGAAGGGTCAGCCCCAGCATTTT
j_gene: TRBJ2-2; v_gene: TRBV4-1; len: 14; abundance: -; d_gene: -; CDR3aa: CASSQGGEYGELFF; CDR3nt: TGCGCCAGCAGCCAAGGCGGGGAGTACGGGGAGCTGTTTTTT
j_gene: TRBJ2-2; v_gene: TRBV13; len: 15; abundance: -; d_gene: -; CDR3aa: CASSPPTSNTGELFF; CDR3nt: TGTGCCAGCAGCCCCCCCACTTCGAACACCGGGGAGCTGTTTTTT
j_gene: TRBJ2-2; v_gene: TRBV7-9; len: 16; abundance: -; d_gene: TRBD2; CDR3aa: CASSSIIAGRSGELFF; CDR3nt: TGTGCCAGCAGCTCCATTATAGCGGGGAGGAGCGGGGAGCTGTTTTTT
j_gene: TRBJ2-3; v_gene: TRBV7-9; len: 12; abundance: -; d_gene: -; CDR3aa: CASRGGLDTQYF; CDR3nt: TGTGCCAGCAGAGGGGGATTAGATACGCAGTATTTT
j_gene: TRBJ2-1; v_gene: TRBV7-2; len: 17; abundance: -; d_gene: -; CDR3aa: CASSLVWIQIQYNEQFF; CDR3nt: TGTGCCAGCAGCCTCGTATGGATTCAGATCCAATACAATGAGCAGTTCTTC
j_gene: TRBJ2-7; v_gene: TRBV4-1; len: 15; abundance: few; d_gene: TRBD2; CDR3aa: CASSQAASGAYEQYF; CDR3nt: TGCGCCAGCAGCCAAGCGGCTAGCGGGGCTTACGAGCAGTACTTC
j_gene: TRBJ1-2; v_gene: TRBV27; len: 13; abundance: -; d_gene: TRBD1; CDR3aa: CASSFHRGRGYTF; CDR3nt: TGTGCCAGCAGCTTCCACAGGGGTCGGGGCTACACCTTC